This passage covers 9 T cell receptor beta chains from one sample sequenced in a study of shared clonotypes between healthy human individuals. The assay was immunoSEQ multiplex PCR, and TCRdb's table has in-frame clones only and misses some. The sample yields more than 550,000 clones, 72% seen once. Sequencing was carried out using memory CD4+ T cells sorted from blood. As to subset: CD45RA-negative fraction. Source of these receptors: a woman in her 30s in good health.

A single count supports this clone. This rearrangement joins TRBV7-2 to TRBJ2-1; D may be TRBD2 (6 bases). Germline values: CDR1 SGHTA, CDR2 FQGNSA. This CDR3 has 13 amino acids. V gave up 1 base and J gave up 6 bases, with 7 bases separating them. CDR3 residues: CASSLDGGNEQFF. In nucleotides, the CDR3 is TGTGCCAGCAGCTTAGACGGGGGCAATGAGCAGTTCTTC.

The chain has TRBV19 and TRBJ2-7; a possible D gene is TRBD1 (6 bases). CDR3 length: 15 amino acids. V was clipped by 4 bases and J by 7 bases, with 20 bases between them. Germline loops: CDR1 LNHDA, CDR2 SQIVND (reference sequence). The CDR3 loop is CASSSNHRAPVEQYF. Written as DNA, the CDR3 is TGTGCCAGTAGTAGCAATCACAGGGCGCCGGTGGAGCAGTACTTC.

This chain joins TRBV7-6 and TRBJ2-7, with TRBD2 identical over 8 bases. Unmatched junction bases numbered 6, after V lost 1 base and J lost 7 bases. The CDR3 is 14 residues long. The germline V gene encodes CDR1 SGHVS and CDR2 FNYEAQ. CDR3 protein: CASSLGAGAGEQYF. The CDR3 DNA sequence: TGTGCCAGCAGCTTAGGAGCGGGAGCGGGGGAGCAGTACTTC. The full variable domain, with the rest looked up from reference TRBV7-6 and TRBJ2-7, is GAGVSQSPRYKVTKRGQDVALRCDPISGHVSLYWYRQALGQGPEFLTYFNYEAQQDKSGLPNDRFSAERPEGSISTLTIQRTEQRDSAMYRCASSLGAGAGEQYFGPGTRLTVT.

This chain connects TRBV5-4 to TRBJ2-2, with D perhaps matching TRBD1 or TRBD2 (5 bases each). Between the trimmed V and J ends, which lost 0 bases and 4 bases, there was a span of 13 bases. This CDR3 is built from 16 residues. Germline V gives CDR1 SGHNT, CDR2 YYREEE (reference sequence). The CDR3 reads CASSLVEGMSTGELFF. CDR3 sequence (DNA): TGTGCCAGCAGCTTGGTTGAGGGGATGAGCACCGGGGAGCTGTTTTTT.

Concerning this clone: This CDR3 is also generated by other DNA sequences in the sample. The J gene is TRBJ1-4, the V gene TRBV5-4; maybe TRBD1 (6 bases). Germline V lookup: CDR1 SGHNT, CDR2 YYREEE (reference sequence). The CDR3 is made up of 15 amino acids. Trimming stripped 2 bases from V and 5 bases from J, with 13 bases between. The CDR3 DNA sequence: TGTGCCAGCAGCTTAAACGGACAGTACAATGAAAAACTGTTTTTT. Its translation is CASSLNGQYNEKLFF.

This sequence joins TRBV4-2 and TRBJ1-5; D ambiguous. Germline CDR1 and CDR2: LGHNA and YNFKEQ. CDR3 length: 13 amino acids. Trimming pared 1 base from V and 5 bases from J, leaving 6 bases between. The CDR3: CASSQGEHQPQHF. CDR3 bases: TGTGCCAGCAGCCAAGGGGAGCATCAGCCCCAGCATTTT.

This clone was detected only once. The J gene is TRBJ2-4, the V gene TRBV14, with D uncertain. There are 16 residues in the CDR3. V lost 0 bases to trimming and J lost 6 bases, with 15 bases between them. Germline assignment: CDR1 SGHDN and CDR2 FVKESK. DNA of the CDR3: TGTGCCAGCAGCCAAGAACATCCCGGGCCGAGAAACATTCAGTACTTC. This encodes CASSQEHPGPRNIQYF.

The chain joins TRBV5-4 to TRBJ2-3; D is unresolved. Germline loops: CDR1 SGHNT, CDR2 YYREEE (reference sequence). The V gene lost 2 bases and the J gene lost 8 bases, with 9 bases spanning the gap. The CDR3 loop spans 12 amino acids. CDR3 DNA sequence: TGTGCCAGCAGCTTATCTAGTAGTACGCAGTATTTT. Amino acid sequence: CASSLSSSTQYF.

This rearrangement joins TRBV5-6 to TRBJ2-3; 11 bases are shared with TRBD2. With 3 bases clipped from V and 2 bases from J, the junction kept 5 bases outside the gene matches. Germline V gene data show CDR1 as SGHDT and CDR2 as YYEEEE. This CDR3 contains 16 residues. The CDR3 bases are TGTGCCAGCAGCTCCGCGGGACTAGCGGCCACAGATACGCAGTATTTT. This encodes CASSSAGLAATDTQYF. The entire variable domain, with the rest obtained from reference TRBV5-6 and TRBJ2-3, is as follows: DAGVTQSPTHLIKTRGQQVTLRCSPKSGHDTVSWYQQALGQGPQFIFQYYEEEERQRGNFPDRFSGHQFPNYSSELNVNALLLGDSALYLCASSSAGLAATDTQYFGPGTRLTVL.